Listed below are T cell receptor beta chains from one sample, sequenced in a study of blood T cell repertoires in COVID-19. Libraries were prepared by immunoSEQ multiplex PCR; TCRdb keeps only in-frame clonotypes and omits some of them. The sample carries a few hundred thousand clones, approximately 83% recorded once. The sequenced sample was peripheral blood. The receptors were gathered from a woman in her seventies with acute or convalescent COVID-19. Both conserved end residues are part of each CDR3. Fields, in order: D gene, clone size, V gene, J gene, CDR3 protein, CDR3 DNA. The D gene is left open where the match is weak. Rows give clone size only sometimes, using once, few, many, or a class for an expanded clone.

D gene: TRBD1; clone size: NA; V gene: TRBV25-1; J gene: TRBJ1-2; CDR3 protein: CASSDHGQGGYGYTF; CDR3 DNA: TGTGCCAGCAGTGACCACGGACAGGGTGGCTATGGCTACACCTTC
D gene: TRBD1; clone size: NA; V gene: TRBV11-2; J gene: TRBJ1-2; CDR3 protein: CASSPQGQLYGYTF; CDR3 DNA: TGTGCCAGCAGCCCGCAGGGACAGCTCTATGGCTACACCTTC
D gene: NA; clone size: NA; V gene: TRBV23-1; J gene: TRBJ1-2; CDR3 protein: CASSQQAEGNYGYTF; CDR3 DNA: TGCGCCAGCAGTCAACAAGCGGAGGGTAATTATGGCTACACCTTC
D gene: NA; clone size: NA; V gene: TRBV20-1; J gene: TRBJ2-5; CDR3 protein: CSGDIQETQYF; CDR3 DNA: TGCAGTGGGGACATCCAAGAGACCCAGTACTTC
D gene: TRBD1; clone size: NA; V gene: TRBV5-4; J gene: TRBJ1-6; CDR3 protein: CASSPRTGGESPLHF; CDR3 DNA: TGTGCCAGCAGCCCAAGGACAGGGGGAGAGTCACCCCTCCACTTT
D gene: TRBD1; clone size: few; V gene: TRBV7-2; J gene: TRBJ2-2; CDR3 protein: CASSSGGKVTGELFF; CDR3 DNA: TGTGCCAGCAGTTCAGGGGGCAAAGTCACCGGGGAGCTGTTTTTT
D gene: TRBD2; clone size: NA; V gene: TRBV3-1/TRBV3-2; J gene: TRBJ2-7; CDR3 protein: CASSQGTSSRYEQYF; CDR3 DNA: TGTGCCAGCAGCCAAGGGACTAGCTCCCGGTACGAGCAGTACTTC
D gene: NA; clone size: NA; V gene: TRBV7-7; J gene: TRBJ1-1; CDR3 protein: CASRRGDVTEAFF; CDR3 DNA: TGTGCCAGCAGACGAGGTGATGTCACTGAAGCTTTCTTT
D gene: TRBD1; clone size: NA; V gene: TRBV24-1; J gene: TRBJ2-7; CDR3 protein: CATSDGTGLEQYF; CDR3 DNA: TGTGCCACCAGTGATGGGACAGGGCTCGAGCAGTACTTC
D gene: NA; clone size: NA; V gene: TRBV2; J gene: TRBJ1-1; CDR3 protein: CARRRGSNTEAFF; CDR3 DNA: TGTGCCAGACGACGGGGATCTAACACTGAAGCTTTCTTT
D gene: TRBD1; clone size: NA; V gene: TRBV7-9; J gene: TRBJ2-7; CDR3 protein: CASSRRGTAYEQYF; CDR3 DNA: TGTGCCAGCAGCCGCCGAGGGACAGCCTACGAGCAGTACTTC
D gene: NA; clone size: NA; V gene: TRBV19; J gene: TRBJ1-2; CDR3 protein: CASSIKGGAGYGYTF; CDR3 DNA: TGTGCCAGTAGTATCAAAGGGGGGGCTGGATATGGCTACACCTTC
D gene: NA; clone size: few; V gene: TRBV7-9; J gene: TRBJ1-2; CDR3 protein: CASSSIAPYYGYTF; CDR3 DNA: TGTGCCAGCAGCTCAATAGCCCCTTACTATGGCTACACCTTC